This TCR beta chain comes out of a study of cytomegalovirus exposure and HLA in healthy donors. Study-level points and caveats: Sequencing depth roughly uniform across donors was assumed in presence/absence analyses. Cytomegalovirus status, reportedly, was diagnosed with high specificity and sensitivity by the classifier.

Per germline, CDR1 SGDLS and CDR2 YYNGEE. After removal of 0 bases from V and 4 bases from J, the junction contained 3 bases not matched to a gene. This CDR3 has 15 residues. Comments on this clone: Its target is not known.

The PCR had 60 Vbeta and 13 Jbeta primers. Sequencing was performed with immunoSEQ multiplex PCR; in TCRdb, only in-frame clones are kept and a portion is missing. This sample's table has more than 200,000 clones. This clonotype was obtained from a woman aged 25 to 39 in good health and CMV-seropositive. The sample comprised PBMCs. The chain has TRBV9 and TRBJ1-1, with 10 bases that match TRBD1. DNA for the CDR3: TGTGCCAGCAGCGTAGCCGGGACAGGGGTCACTGAAGCTTTCTTT. This gives the protein CASSVAGTGVTEAFF.